This TCR beta chain is drawn from a study of blood T cell repertoires in COVID-19. The overall study: Samples representing acute and convalescent COVID-19 were sourced from the United States, Italy and Spain.

V was clipped by 2 bases and J by 0 bases, with 13 bases between them. The V gene's germline CDR1 is MNHEY and CDR2 SMNVEV (reference sequence). This CDR3 is 16 amino acids long. Per the original methods: Nucleated cell number was recorded as an estimate derived from reference gene primer amplification. Measured with immunoSEQ multiplex PCR; TCRdb has only the in-frame clones, and not every one. V, J and clone size reflect that table, while D and trimming were determined from the DNA. The sample holds 200,000 or so clones, 65% to 85% seen once. This clonotype originated in a young woman who had recovered from COVID-19. Material: peripheral blood. V gene TRBV27 combines with J gene TRBJ1-1; unclear D gene. CDR3 sequence: CASSLGVAGMNTEAFF. In DNA, the CDR3 is TGTGCCAGCAGTTTAGGCGTGGCAGGAATGAACACTGAAGCTTTCTTT.